The T cell receptor (beta chain) under discussion was sequenced for a study of human T cells and chemical hapten exposure. Documented time point: patch test 2, 6 weeks after DPC sensitization. The treatment is: therapeutic diphenylcyclopropenone sensitization with weekly scalp DPC. One entry per CDR3 protein results from TCRdb running MiXCR on the RACE reads. The sample has about 350,000 distinct CDR3 sequences, 6% to 7% seen once. Trimming took 4 bases from V and 4 from J; bases not matched to a gene: 13. Per germline, CDR1 LNHNV and CDR2 YYDKDF (reference sequence). CDR3 length: 18 amino acids. This clonotype turned up a few times.

This sequence was found in a woman younger than 35 with alopecia areata. Some clones in this sample may be carry-over from other donors' samples. The V gene is TRBV15, the J gene TRBJ2-2; 9 bases agree with TRBD2. The source was whole blood, collected in connection with sensitization to the hapten diphenylcyclopropenone (DPC). The CDR3 region is CATSKEGSGGPVTGELFF. DNA of the CDR3: TGTGCCACCAGCAAGGAGGGTAGCGGGGGCCCTGTCACCGGGGAGCTGTTTTTT. The full variable domain, completed using reference TRBV15 and TRBJ2-2, is DAMVIQNPRYQVTQFGKPVTLSCSQTLNHNVMYWYQQKSSQAPKLLFHYYDKDFNNEADTPDNFQSRRPNTSFCFLDIRSPGLGDTAMYLCATSKEGSGGPVTGELFFGEGSRLTVL.